This TCR beta chain was found in a study of identical twins. This clonotype was recorded at least ten times. TCRdb redid the calling of the 5' RACE reads with MiXCR, one entry per CDR3 protein. The data contain hundreds of thousands of distinct CDR3 sequences, 6.1% of them seen just once; the ten biggest clones take up around 2%. V lost 5 bases to trimming and J lost 0 bases, with 11 bases between them. This CDR3 has 15 residues. Germline V CDR1 and CDR2: MGHRA, YSYEKL. The sample taken for sequencing was naive T cells sorted from blood. This TCR derives from a man aged 18-30 years in good health. V and J are TRBV4-1 and TRBJ1-3; no reliable D call. CDR3 loop: CASSSVSFSGNTIYF. CDR3 bases: TGCGCCAGCAGCTCCGTTTCTTTCTCTGGAAACACCATATATTTT.